This record covers a single TCR beta chain. The antigen remains undetermined. Sequencing was performed with immunoSEQ multiplex PCR; in TCRdb, only in-frame clones are kept and a portion is missing. This repertoire shows over 20,000 clones, approximately 89% found once; its top ten account for about 5.1%. This CDR3 is built from 17 residues. V lost 0 bases and J lost 0; bases outside the gene matches: 7. Germline loops: CDR1 LGHNA, CDR2 YSLEER. The data are from a study of graft-versus-host responses after intestinal transplantation. The study, taken as a whole, reports: Analysis identified GvH clones in recipient marrow, with some appearing first in ileum or blood.

The chain recombines TRBV4-3 with TRBJ2-7; 8 positions agree with TRBD1. This specimen consisted of PBMCs, obtained roughly 65 days after intestinal transplantation. The receptor's source is a human patient who received an intestinal transplant, so some T cells may come from the graft donor. The CDR3 loop reads CASSQEVQGVISYEQYF. CDR3 DNA: TGCGCCAGCAGCCAAGAGGTACAGGGGGTAATCTCCTACGAGCAGTACTTC.